The clone carrying this TCR beta chain was found a few times. These data are taken from a study of blood T cell repertoires in COVID-19. Study details: In each case, the material was cDNA or gDNA derived from T cells, B-cell-depleted T cells, or PBMCs.

Trimming at V came to 2 bases and at J to 3 bases, leaving 16 bases not matched to a gene. The germline V gene encodes CDR1 GTSNPN and CDR2 SVGIG (reference sequence). The length of the CDR3 is 18 residues. Assay used: immunoSEQ multiplex PCR; TCRdb lists only in-frame clones, some missing. The data hold some 300,000 clones, with 88% observed a single time. The gene calls are TRBV30 and TRBJ2-7; 10 bases agree with TRBD2. The clonotype comes from a woman aged 30 to 39 who had recovered from COVID-19. The sample was PBMCs or T cells enriched from blood (not recorded which). The CDR3 here is CAWSKKREGLQDSYEQYF. CDR3 sequence (DNA): TGTGCCTGGAGTAAGAAGCGGGAGGGCCTACAAGACAGCTACGAGCAGTACTTC.